A single TCR beta chain is shown here with its context. The target antigen is unknown. These data are taken from a study of T-cell memory formation after mild COVID-19. Notes on the study in general: Contracting clones, day 15 to 85, had balanced CD4/CD8, and later expanders favored CD4+. The appearance of some responding clones in pre-infection memory suggested that cross-reactive memory joined.

The CDR3 spans 14 residues. The V and J ends lost 0 bases and 1 base respectively, with 8 bases between them. In germline, CDR1 is SGHRS, CDR2 YFSETQ. TCRdb redid the calling of the 5' RACE reads with MiXCR, one entry per CDR3 protein. This repertoire shows around 300,000 distinct CDR3 sequences, 15% to 20% found once; its top ten account for roughly 21%. This chain joins TRBV5-1 and TRBJ2-7; no firm D call. Sequencing was done on a sample of PBMCs or a T cell subset sorted from them (not recorded which). The source of this sequence is a man between 18 and 29 years old who had mild COVID-19 (a few samples of this study predate the infection). Cell type and time point are not known. The CDR3 DNA reads as TGCGCCAGCAGCTTGGTCACGGGTTCCTACGAGCAGTACTTC. This codes for CASSLVTGSYEQYF.